This TCR beta chain came from a study of shared clonotypes between healthy human individuals. Study-wide findings and caveats: Naive CD4 clonotypes were shared across several donors at roughly 5%.

This CDR3 spans 17 amino acids. The germline V gene encodes CDR1 SEHNR and CDR2 FQNEAQ (reference sequence). V lost 1 base and J lost 5; bases outside the gene matches: 10. Donors included only healthy HIV-negative adults lacking recent acute infections or vaccinations. Comments on this clone: The antigen is not known.

Sorted subsets were amplified in replicate PCRs using around 200 ng DNA, 32,000 or so T cell genomes. The table came from immunoSEQ multiplex PCR; TCRdb's copy has only in-frame clones and leaves some out. This sample has roughly 2.4 million clones, with approximately 96% found just once. The receptor was derived from a man aged 18 to 30 in good health. The V gene is TRBV7-9, the J gene TRBJ2-3; TRBD2 aligns across 9 bases. Sequencing was performed on naive CD4+ T cells sorted from blood. The subset is: CD45RA+ positively selected. The CDR3 DNA follows: TGTGCCAGCAGCTTAGGTAATAGCGGGGGACGAGGAGATACGCAGTATTTT. Amino acid sequence: CASSLGNSGGRGDTQYF.